A selection of T cell receptor beta chains follows, all from one sample in a study of CD8+ T cells in alopecia areata. Assay: immunoSEQ multiplex PCR; the TCRdb copy retains only in-frame clones and omits some. The sample consists of around 97,000 clones, just over 85% of them appearing once. The source material was CD8+ T cells sorted from blood, sampled between weeks 30 and 35, from a patient treated with tofacitinib. These receptors were obtained from a human donor with alopecia areata. The CDR3 runs from the conserved cysteine through the conserved F or W. A D gene is named only where the DNA matches it firmly. Clone size is given for some rows only: seen once, a few or many times, or a class if the clone is expanded.

>medium-sized|TRBV2|TRBJ2-1|TRBD2
TGTGCCGCCCGGTTGGGGGAGGGTTACAATGAGCAGTTCTTC
CAARLGEGYNEQFF
>-|TRBV5-1|TRBJ2-1|-
TGCGCCAGCAGCTTCACACCCGCCCTAAACAATGAGCAGTTCTTC
CASSFTPALNNEQFF
>-|TRBV12-5|TRBJ1-1|-
TGTGCTAGTGGTTTCGTCAGCGCTGAAGCTTTCTTT
CASGFVSAEAFF
>-|TRBV9|TRBJ2-7|-
TGTGCCAGCAGCGGAGAACAGGAGAGCTCCTACGAGCAGTACTTC
CASSGEQESSYEQYF
>-|TRBV5-4|TRBJ2-7|-
TGTGCCAGCAGCTTTGCGGGACCAGACCTCTACTTC
CASSFAGPDLYF
>-|TRBV27|TRBJ2-1|-
TGTGCCAGCAGTTTAACCCCTGGCGTCCCTATTGGTGATGAGCAGTTCTTC
CASSLTPGVPIGDEQFF
>-|TRBV29-1|TRBJ2-7|-
TGCAGCGCCTTCACGAACTACGAGCAGTACTTC
CSAFTNYEQYF
>-|TRBV29-1|TRBJ1-1|-
TGCAGCGTCGTAGGGGATCTCACTGAAGCTTTCTTT
CSVVGDLTEAFF
>-|TRBV29-1|TRBJ2-7|TRBD1
TGCAGCGTCCTACAGGGGCCCTACGAGCAGTACTTC
CSVLQGPYEQYF
>-|TRBV7-9|TRBJ2-7|-
TGTGCCAGCAGCGAAAGCTCCTACGAGCAGTACTTC
CASSESSYEQYF
>-|TRBV7-9|TRBJ2-1|TRBD2
TGTGCCAGCAGCTCCGGGACTAGGGGTTGGGAGCAGTTCTTC
CASSSGTRGWEQFF
>once|TRBV27|TRBJ1-5|-
TGTGCCAGCAGTAGGCAGGCCTTCTTTAATCAGCCCCAGCATTTT
CASSRQAFFNQPQHF
>-|TRBV4-1|TRBJ2-1|TRBD1
TGCGCCAGCAGCCACCCCAGGACAGGTTCCTACAATGAGCAGTTCTTC
CASSHPRTGSYNEQFF
>-|TRBV27|TRBJ1-5|-
TGTGCCAGCAGTTTACGGGGGGCGCGGAGTCAGCCCCAGCATTTT
CASSLRGARSQPQHF
>once|TRBV5-4|TRBJ2-1|TRBD2
TGTGCCAGCAGCTTGGCCCCTACTAGCGGGGCTTACAATGAGCAGTTCTTC
CASSLAPTSGAYNEQFF
>-|TRBV11-2|TRBJ2-1|-
TGTGCCAGCAGCCCCGGGACATTTTCCTACAATGAGCAGTTCTTC
CASSPGTFSYNEQFF
>-|TRBV7-9|TRBJ1-1|-
TGTGCCAGCAGCTTCCTACAGGGATTGAACACTGAAGCTTTCTTT
CASSFLQGLNTEAFF
>-|TRBV25-1|TRBJ2-7|-
TGTGCCAGCAGTGTTGGCAGCTACGAGCAGTACTTC
CASSVGSYEQYF
>-|TRBV29-1|TRBJ2-3|-
TGCAGCGGTTTCCAGGGGCCCAGCGCCTTCACAGATACGCAGTATTTT
CSGFQGPSAFTDTQYF
>-|TRBV4-1|TRBJ1-2|-
TGCGCCAGCAGCCAAGTGGGAGTGGGCGCGACGGGCTATGGCTACACCTTC
CASSQVGVGATGYGYTF
>-|TRBV7-3|TRBJ2-7|-
TGTGCCAGCAGCTTAGAGGCGGGATTGACCTACGAGCAGTACTTC
CASSLEAGLTYEQYF
>-|TRBV10-1|TRBJ2-7|-
TGCGCCAGCAGTGAGTCTGGGGCCGGGGCCTACGAGCAGTACTTC
CASSESGAGAYEQYF
>-|TRBV6-5|TRBJ2-1|-
TGTGCCAGCAGTTACGGGGCTAGCTCCTACAATGAGCAGTTCTTC
CASSYGASSYNEQFF